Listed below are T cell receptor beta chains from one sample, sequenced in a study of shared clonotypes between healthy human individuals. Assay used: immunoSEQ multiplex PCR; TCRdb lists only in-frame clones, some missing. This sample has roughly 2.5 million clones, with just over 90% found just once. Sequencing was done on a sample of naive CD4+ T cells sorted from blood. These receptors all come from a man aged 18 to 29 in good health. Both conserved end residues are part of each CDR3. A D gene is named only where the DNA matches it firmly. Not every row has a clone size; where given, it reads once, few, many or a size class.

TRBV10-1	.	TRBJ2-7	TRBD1	TGCGCCAGCAGGAGGTCAGGGGGCTCCTACGAGCAGTACTTC	CASRRSGGSYEQYF
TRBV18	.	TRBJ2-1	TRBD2	TGTGCCAGCTCACCACCGCTCGGGACTAGCGGGATTAGTAATGAGCAGTTCTTC	CASSPPLGTSGISNEQFF
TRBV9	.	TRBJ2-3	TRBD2	TGTGCCAGCACCCCCGGGAGGGCCACAGATACGCAGTATTTT	CASTPGRATDTQYF
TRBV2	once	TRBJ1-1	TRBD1	TGTGCCAGCGATCCAGGGGGGGCTGAAGCTTTCTTT	CASDPGGAEAFF
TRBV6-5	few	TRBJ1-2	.	TGTGCCAGCAGCCCCTCTGAGGGTCAAGGGAATGGCTACACCTTC	CASSPSEGQGNGYTF
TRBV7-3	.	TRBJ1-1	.	TGTGCCAGCAGCCCCGAAACCGGACAAAGGAACACTGAAGCTTTCTTT	CASSPETGQRNTEAFF
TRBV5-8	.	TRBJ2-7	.	TGTGCCAGCAGCTCCGACAGGTTGGGGGAGCAGTACTTC	CASSSDRLGEQYF
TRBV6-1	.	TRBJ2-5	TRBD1	TGTGCCAGCAGGACCGGACAGGGGGCGGGGGAGACCCAGTACTTC	CASRTGQGAGETQYF
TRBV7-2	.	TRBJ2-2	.	TGTGCCAGCAGCGCCCCTAACACCGGGGAGCTGTTTTTT	CASSAPNTGELFF
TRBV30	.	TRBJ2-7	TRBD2	TGTGCCTGGAGTTTTACTAGCGGGAGCTCCTACGAGCAGTACTTC	CAWSFTSGSSYEQYF
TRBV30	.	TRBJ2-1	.	TGTGCCTGGAGTGGTCGCCTCTACAATGAGCAGTTCTTC	CAWSGRLYNEQFF
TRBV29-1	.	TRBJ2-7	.	TGCAGCGTAGAAATCACGAGCGAGCAGTACTTC	CSVEITSEQYF
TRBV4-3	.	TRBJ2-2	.	TGCGCCAGCAGTCCTGGACCCGCCTGGGCCGGGGAGCTGTTTTTT	CASSPGPAWAGELFF
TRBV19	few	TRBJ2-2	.	TGTGCCAGTAGTATAGACGCCCCCGGCAGACTGAACACCGGGGAGCTGTTTTTT	CASSIDAPGRLNTGELFF
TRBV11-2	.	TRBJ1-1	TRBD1	TGTGCCAGCAGCTTCCAGACAGGGGGGAACACTGAAGCTTTCTTT	CASSFQTGGNTEAFF
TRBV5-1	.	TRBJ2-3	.	TGCGCCAGCAGCCTCTCGGATACGCAGTATTTT	CASSLSDTQYF
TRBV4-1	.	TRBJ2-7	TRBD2	TGCGCCAGCAGCCAAGGCCCGACTAGCCGCGGCTACGAGCAGTACTTC	CASSQGPTSRGYEQYF
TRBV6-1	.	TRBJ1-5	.	TGTGCCAGCAGTGTCTCCGGAGGCGGTCAGCCCCAGCATTTT	CASSVSGGGQPQHF
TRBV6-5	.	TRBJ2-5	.	TGTGCCAGCAGGGACCCTGGGGAGACCCAGTACTTC	CASRDPGETQYF
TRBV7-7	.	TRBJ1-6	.	TGTGCTAGCAGGGGAAAAGGGAATTCACCCCTCCACTTT	CASRGKGNSPLHF
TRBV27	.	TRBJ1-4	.	TGTGCCAGCAGCCGAACAGGGACTAATGAAAAACTGTTTTTT	CASSRTGTNEKLFF
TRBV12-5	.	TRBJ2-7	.	TGTGCTAGTGGTTTGGGCGAGATCGGGTTCTACGAGCAGTACTTC	CASGLGEIGFYEQYF
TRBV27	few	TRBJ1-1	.	TGTGCCAGCAGTTTAGTGGGAACTGAAGCTTTCTTT	CASSLVGTEAFF
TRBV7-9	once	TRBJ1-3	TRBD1	TGTGCCAGCAGCTTAGCAGGACAGGGGACTGGAAACACCATATATTTT	CASSLAGQGTGNTIYF
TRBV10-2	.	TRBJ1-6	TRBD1	TGCGCCATCAGCGTGGACAGGGATAATTCACCCCTCCACTTT	CAISVDRDNSPLHF
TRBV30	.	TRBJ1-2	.	TGTGCCTGGTCCATGGTGGGGTTGATTGGCTACACCTTC	CAWSMVGLIGYTF
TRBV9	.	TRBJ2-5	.	TGTGCCAGCAGCGCGGGACTCCCTCCCGAGACCCAGTACTTC	CASSAGLPPETQYF
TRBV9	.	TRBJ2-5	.	TGTGCCAGCAGCGTAGGGATTTCGGGCCAAGAGACCCAGTACTTC	CASSVGISGQETQYF
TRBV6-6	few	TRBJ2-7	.	TGTGCCAGCAGTCCCCGGACAGCGGTCTACGAGCAGTACTTC	CASSPRTAVYEQYF
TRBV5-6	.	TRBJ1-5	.	TGTGCCAGCAGCTCCCAAATTTACCTCAATCAGCCCCAGCATTTT	CASSSQIYLNQPQHF
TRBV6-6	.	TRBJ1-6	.	TGTGCCAGCAGTTACGAGGGGTTAGGGGTTTCACCCCTCCACTTT	CASSYEGLGVSPLHF
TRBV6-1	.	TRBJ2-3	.	TGTGCCAGTCGCTCTCGCACAGATACGCAGTATTTT	CASRSRTDTQYF
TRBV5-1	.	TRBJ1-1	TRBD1	TGCGCCAGCAGCACGGGACAGGGGATGAACACTGAAGCTTTCTTT	CASSTGQGMNTEAFF
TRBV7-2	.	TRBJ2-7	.	TGTGCCAGCAGCCTAGACGCCTACGAGCAGTACTTC	CASSLDAYEQYF
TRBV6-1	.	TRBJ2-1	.	TGTGCCAGCAGTGAAAGGAGGGGGTTCTTC	CASSERRGFF
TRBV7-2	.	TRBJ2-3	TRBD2	TGTGCCAGCAGCTATCTAGCGGGAGGGAGCACAGATACGCAGTATTTT	CASSYLAGGSTDTQYF
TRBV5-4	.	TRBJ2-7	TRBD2	TGTGCCAGCAGCTTGGGGGGGACTAGCCTTAGCCAGTACTTC	CASSLGGTSLSQYF
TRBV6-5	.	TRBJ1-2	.	TGTGCCAGCAGTTACGAGGGGGTTTCCTATGGCTACACCTTC	CASSYEGVSYGYTF
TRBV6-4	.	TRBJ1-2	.	TGTGCCAGCAGAGCTCAACCCCAGGGTGCCTACACCTTC	CASRAQPQGAYTF
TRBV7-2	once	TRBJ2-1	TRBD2	TGTGCCAGCAGCATTAGCGGGGGGATCTCCTACAATGAGCAGTTCTTC	CASSISGGISYNEQFF
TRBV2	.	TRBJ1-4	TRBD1	TGTGCCAGCAGTGGGACAGGGGGGGGTGAAAAACTGTTTTTT	CASSGTGGGEKLFF
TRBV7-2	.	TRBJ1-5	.	TGTGCCAGCAGCCCTGGGGGGGCGGCTCAGCCCCAGCATTTT	CASSPGGAAQPQHF
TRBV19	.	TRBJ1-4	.	TGTGCCAGTAGTATCGATGGAGAGACGCGGGTACTGTTTTTT	CASSIDGETRVLFF
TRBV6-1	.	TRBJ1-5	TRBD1	TGTGCCAGCAGTGGGACAGGGGGCGCGTTCGGGAGCAATCAGCCCCAGCATTTT	CASSGTGGAFGSNQPQHF
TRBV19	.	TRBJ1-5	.	TGTGCCAGTAGTTCCCCCGGGCAAAGCAATCAGCCCCAGCATTTT	CASSSPGQSNQPQHF
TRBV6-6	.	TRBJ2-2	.	TGTGCCAGCAGGAGAGAGGGGACCGGGGAGCTGTTTTTT	CASRREGTGELFF